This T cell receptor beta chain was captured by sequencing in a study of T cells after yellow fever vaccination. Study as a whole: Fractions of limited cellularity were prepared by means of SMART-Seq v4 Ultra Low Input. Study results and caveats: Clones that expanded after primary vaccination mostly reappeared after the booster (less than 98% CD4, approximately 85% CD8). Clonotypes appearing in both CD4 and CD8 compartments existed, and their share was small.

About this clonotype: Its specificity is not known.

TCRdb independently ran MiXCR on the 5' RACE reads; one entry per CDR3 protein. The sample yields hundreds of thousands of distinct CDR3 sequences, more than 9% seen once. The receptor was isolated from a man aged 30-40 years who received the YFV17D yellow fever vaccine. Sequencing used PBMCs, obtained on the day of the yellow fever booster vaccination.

This chain's CDR3 is CASSHNSQETQYF. CDR3 coding DNA: TGCGCCAGCAGCCATAACAGTCAAGAGACCCAGTACTTC. The chain links TRBV4-3 to TRBJ2-5; no clear D gene. V was clipped by 3 bases and J by 2 bases, with 7 bases between them. This CDR3 contains 13 residues. Germline loops: CDR1 LGHNA, CDR2 YSLEER.